The TCR beta chain described here comes from a study of CD8 T cells in ankylosing spondylitis. This clonotype was counted a few times. Its antigen is currently unknown. This CDR3 comprises 14 residues. CDR1 and CDR2 (germline): MNHEY, SVGAGI. V was cut by 1 base and J by 8 bases, with 11 bases left in between. Study-wide findings and caveats: Disease-linked clones reportedly concentrated significantly in matched ankylosing spondylitis synovial fluid. Peripheral blood held disease-linked clones only at relatively low frequency, and these were CD8+. Seemingly characteristic of ankylosing spondylitis blood was a TCR beta motif consisting of roughly 8 highly homologous variants.

Via MiXCR, TCRdb re-called the 5' RACE reads, giving one row per CDR3 protein. The profile shows about 92,000 distinct CDR3 sequences, about 8.8% of them singletons. This receptor was identified in a male donor with ankylosing spondylitis or in good health (not recorded which). This chain connects TRBV6-5 to TRBJ2-2; D is undetermined. Sequencing was performed on blood, either unsorted or a sorted T cell fraction (not recorded which). The CDR3, as DNA: TGTGCCAGCAGTTACTTAGCAGTCAGTGGGGAGCTGTTTTTT. Protein: CASSYLAVSGELFF.